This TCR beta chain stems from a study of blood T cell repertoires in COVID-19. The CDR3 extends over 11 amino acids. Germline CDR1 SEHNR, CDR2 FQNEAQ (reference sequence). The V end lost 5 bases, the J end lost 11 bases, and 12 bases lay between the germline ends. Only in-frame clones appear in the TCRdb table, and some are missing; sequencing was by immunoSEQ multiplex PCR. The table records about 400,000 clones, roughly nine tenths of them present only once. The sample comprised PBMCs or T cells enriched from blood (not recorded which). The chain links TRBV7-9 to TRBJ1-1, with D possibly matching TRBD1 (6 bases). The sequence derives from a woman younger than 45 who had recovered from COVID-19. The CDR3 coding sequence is TGTGCCAGCAGCCTTCCAGGGGATGCTTTCTTT. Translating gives CASSLPGDAFF.